The TCR beta chain under discussion was sequenced for a study of T cells in Graves' hyperthyroidism and ophthalmopathy. This clonotype has ten or more counts. Template material for amplifying TCR beta CDR3 regions consisted of RNA transcripts. The TCR CDR3 was amplified in a first-round RT-PCR using the HTBI primer set. Via MiXCR, TCRdb re-called the multiplex PCR reads, giving one row per CDR3 protein. The table records about 98,000 distinct CDR3 sequences, approximately 40% of them present only once. CDR1 SGHVS and CDR2 FQNEAQ come from the germline V gene. The ends were cut back, 5 bases at V and 4 bases at J, with 14 bases in the middle. The CDR3 covers 14 residues.

This receptor was identified in a woman aged 30 to 39 with Graves' hyperthyroidism. This chain connects TRBV7-8 to TRBJ1-1; D unresolved. The source material was peripheral blood or thyroid tissue (not recorded which). CDR3 nucleotide sequence: TGTGCCAGCAGCCAAAGGCGCCCCTCCACTGAAGCTTTCTTT. This encodes CASSQRRPSTEAFF.